This record covers a single TCR beta chain. Its antigen is still unknown. This entry comes from a study of CD8+CD57+ T cells in acquired aplastic anemia. For the study at large: CD4+ and CD8+ cells, once sorted, gave DNA averaging roughly 3.4 ug. Study-wide results and caveats: Patients had roughly 31 CD8+ CDR3 sequences in common with controls (the shared set). Significant differences in CD8+ Simpson's diversity were not observed between patients and controls.

The V gene lost 5 bases and the J gene lost 0 bases, with 14 bases spanning the gap. From germline, CDR1 is DFQATT and CDR2 SNEGSKA (reference sequence). The CDR3 length is 15 residues. Genomic DNA served as template for TCR beta VDJ and CDR3 profiling. TCRdb processed the reads anew with MiXCR; each CDR3 protein has one entry. The table records roughly 200,000 distinct CDR3 sequences, 50% to 65% of them present only once. Patients who underwent sequencing had shown CD8+CD57+ cell expansion by flow cytometry. There were no patients without severe acquired aplastic anemia. The chain couples TRBV20-1 to TRBJ1-3; no clear D gene. The source material was sorted CD4+, CD8+, or CD8+CD57+ T cells (not recorded which) from PBMCs. The origin of this receptor is a human donor with aplastic anemia. CDR3 nucleotide sequence: TGCAGTGCTTCCCCCCTGGCCCTCTCTGGAAACACCATATATTTT. Encoded protein: CSASPLALSGNTIYF.